This T cell receptor (beta chain) stems from a study of shared clonotypes between healthy human individuals. Study details: Three plates each covered CD4 naive and memory; CD8 naive two, CD8 memory one. Study-wide findings and caveats: Non-shared clonotypes were found to have lower generation probabilities than the clonotypes that were shared by all four of the sorted-subset donors. Generally, naive subsets came out with larger estimated richness than memory subsets.

Turning to this clone: What it recognizes is unknown.

This CDR3 has 14 amino acids. Trimming at V came to 4 bases and at J to 13 bases, leaving 13 bases not matched to a gene. The germline V gene has CDR1 SGHTA and CDR2 FQGTGA. An assay was performed, and its level was deep. The method was immunoSEQ multiplex PCR; TCRdb's version includes in-frame clones alone and lacks a portion of them. Here the sample spans under 1,900,000 clones, approximately 98.5% being singletons. The TCR originated in a man aged 25-45 years in good health. This chain joins TRBV7-3 and TRBJ2-4, with 7 bases lining up with TRBD1. The sample taken for sequencing was naive CD4+ T cells sorted from blood. Sample subset: CD45RA+ positively selected. This chain's CDR3 is CASSSDREDTDQYF. As DNA, the CDR3 is TGTGCCAGCAGCTCCGACAGGGAAGATACGGACCAGTACTTC. The whole variable domain, remainder taken from reference TRBV7-3 and TRBJ2-4, is GAGVSQTPSNKVTEKGKYVELRCDPISGHTALYWYRQSLGQGPEFLIYFQGTGAADDSGLPNDRFFAVRPEGSVSTLKIQRTERGDSAVYLCASSSDREDTDQYFGAGTRLSVL.